The 24 T cell receptor beta chains given below trace back to one sample, sequenced in a study of T cells in narcolepsy. This table comes from immunoSEQ multiplex PCR, and its TCRdb copy is limited to in-frame clones, with some not included. The sample records fewer than 40,000 clones, roughly three quarters being singletons. The sample comprised CD45RA- memory CD4+ T cells from PBMCs. The receptors derive from a human donor with narcolepsy.

This chain uses TRBV7-2 with TRBJ2-5, with TRBD1 identical over 10 bases. V gave up 5 bases and J gave up 4 bases; unmatched junction bases: 7. CDR3 length equals 15 residues. Germline CDR1 SGHTA, CDR2 FQGNSA. CDR3 amino acids: CASSPKTGGGETQYF. For the CDR3, the DNA is TGTGCCAGCAGCCCGAAGACAGGGGGCGGAGAGACCCAGTACTTC. The variable domain in full, with the rest retrieved from reference TRBV7-2 and TRBJ2-5, is GAGVSQSPSNKVTEKGKDVELRCDPISGHTALYWYRQSLGQGLEFLIYFQGNSAPDKSGLPSDRFSAERTGGSVSTLTIQRTQQEDSAVYLCASSPKTGGGETQYFGPGTRLLVL.

The chain combines TRBV7-2 with TRBJ2-7; TRBD2 matches at 10 bases. Trimming cost V 6 bases and J 4 bases; bases outside gene matches: 6. Germline V CDR1 and CDR2: SGHTA, FQGNSA. This CDR3 spans 14 amino acids. CDR3 loop: CASSLTSGTYEQYF. The CDR3 DNA reads as TGTGCCAGCAGTTTAACTAGCGGGACTTACGAGCAGTACTTC.

This clone was recorded only once. V is TRBV9 and J is TRBJ2-3; 11 positions agree with TRBD2. Trimming cost V 4 bases and J 1 base; bases outside gene matches: 8. Germline CDR1 is SGDLS and CDR2 is YYNGEE. The CDR3 runs to 17 residues. This CDR3 is CASSPRGSGRGTDTQYF. CDR3 in DNA: TGTGCCAGCAGCCCCCGCGGTAGCGGGAGGGGCACAGATACGCAGTATTTT.

This rearrangement joins TRBV2 to TRBJ2-5, with D unclear. The length of the CDR3 is 15 residues. The germline gives CDR1 SNHLY, CDR2 FYNNEI. Trimming stripped 7 bases from V and 0 bases from J, with 15 bases between. The CDR3 nucleotides read TGTGCCAGCATCCCACGACCCTTGTACCAAGAGACCCAGTACTTC. Its protein product is CASIPRPLYQETQYF.

V gene TRBV9 combines with J gene TRBJ2-1, with D perhaps matching TRBD2 (7 bases). Trimming pared 4 bases from V and 5 bases from J, leaving 25 bases between. Per germline, CDR1 SGDLS and CDR2 YYNGEE. The CDR3 covers 18 residues. DNA for the CDR3: TGTGCCAGCAGCACCACCATGGGGGAGGGGGGGGGAAACAATGAGCAGTTCTTC. It is translated as CASSTTMGEGGGNNEQFF.

This chain links TRBV28 with TRBJ1-5; D perhaps matches TRBD1 (6 bases). Germline V CDR1 and CDR2: MDHEN, SYDVKM. CDR3 size: 15 residues. V shed 10 bases and J shed 1 base, with 17 bases lying between them. CDR3 in DNA: TGTGCCACCACTACCAGGGGCGGGAGCAATCAGCCCCAGCATTTT. Translation gives CATTTRGGSNQPQHF.

V usage is TRBV19 and J usage is TRBJ2-4, with D tentatively TRBD1 or TRBD2 (5 bases each). Germline CDR1 reads LNHDA; CDR2 reads SQIVND (reference sequence). V was cut by 3 bases and J by 0 bases, with 21 bases left in between. CDR3 length: 19 amino acids. The CDR3 region has the DNA TGTGCCAGTAGTATCCTCCCGGGACGGGCGACGATAGCCAAAAACATTCAGTACTTC. It codes for CASSILPGRATIAKNIQYF.

This clone was detected only once. V is TRBV2 and J is TRBJ2-3; D might be TRBD1 (6 bases). Germline V CDR1 and CDR2: SNHLY, FYNNEI. Trimming took off 5 bases at V and 0 bases at J, with 21 bases between the two ends. The CDR3 runs to 18 residues. CDR3 amino acids: CASSNPRTVTSSTDTQYF. The CDR3 bases are TGTGCCAGCAGTAACCCGAGGACAGTGACTTCTAGCACAGATACGCAGTATTTT.

The chain has TRBV19 and TRBJ2-1; D possibly uses TRBD1 or TRBD2 (8 bases each). Germline V gives CDR1 LNHDA, CDR2 SQIVND (reference sequence). V lost 8 bases and J 4 bases, leaving 18 bases between the germline ends. This CDR3 is built from 15 residues. CDR3 sequence reads: CASSRGGQVYNEQFF. The CDR3 DNA sequence: TGTGCCAGTTCCCGGGGGGGACAGGTATACAATGAGCAGTTCTTC.

V gene TRBV5-1 combines with J gene TRBJ2-7, with D perhaps assigned TRBD1 or TRBD2 (5 bases each). This CDR3 spans 14 amino acids. The V gene's germline CDR1 is SGHRS and CDR2 YFSETQ. V dropped 1 base and J dropped 6 bases, with 14 bases sitting between them. DNA of the CDR3: TGCGCCAGCAGCTTGCTTTACGAGGGGCTCGAGCAGTACTTC. Its translation is CASSLLYEGLEQYF.

The chain employs TRBV4-3 and TRBJ2-7, with TRBD1 matching over 8 bases. The CDR3 length is 15 residues. The V gene end was trimmed by 1 base and the J gene end by 5 bases; junction bases not matched to a gene: 7. Looked up from germline, CDR1 is LGHNA and CDR2 is YSLEER. The CDR3 loop is CASSQVGQGNHEQYF. The CDR3 region has the DNA TGCGCCAGCAGCCAAGTCGGACAGGGCAACCACGAGCAGTACTTC.

The chain employs TRBV2 and TRBJ2-7; 9 positions match TRBD1. Germline V CDR1 and CDR2: SNHLY, FYNNEI. CDR3 length equals 14 residues. J gave up 4 bases and V 1 base, and 2 bases lay outside the gene matches. The CDR3 sequence is CASSEDRGPYEQYF. CDR3 DNA sequence: TGTGCCAGCAGTGAAGACAGGGGGCCATACGAGCAGTACTTC.

This clone was seen a handful of times. V and J are TRBV5-1 and TRBJ2-5, with D uncertain. The germline V gene has CDR1 SGHRS and CDR2 YFSETQ. The CDR3 has 12 residues. Trimming removed 0 bases from V and 4 bases from J, with 4 bases in between. The CDR3 sequence: CASSLVGETQYF. The DNA of the CDR3 is TGCGCCAGCAGCTTGGTAGGAGAGACCCAGTACTTC.

The chain recombines TRBV6-1 with TRBJ1-1; 12 positions match TRBD1. The CDR3 consists of 15 residues. CDR1 MNHNS and CDR2 SASEGT come from the germline V gene. Trimming at V came to 1 base and at J to 6 bases, leaving 3 bases not matched to a gene. As DNA, the CDR3 is TGTGCCAGCAGTGAAGTGGGACAGGGGGCCGCTGAAGCTTTCTTT. It is translated as CASSEVGQGAAEAFF.

This chain uses TRBV14 with TRBJ1-1; a possible D gene is TRBD1 (5 bases). V gave up 7 bases and J gave up 4 bases, with 13 bases separating them. Germline CDR1 reads SGHDN; CDR2 reads FVKESK. The length of the CDR3 is 13 residues. The CDR3 region is CASTFGGGTEAFF. CDR3 DNA sequence: TGTGCCAGCACCTTCGGGGGTGGCACTGAAGCTTTCTTT.

This chain joins TRBV2 and TRBJ1-4; the match to TRBD1 covers 9 bases. The CDR3 totals 13 residues. The trim removed 8 bases at V and 7 bases at J, leaving 5 bases unmatched. Looked up from germline, CDR1 is SNHLY and CDR2 is FYNNEI. The chain's CDR3 is CASLGQGGEKLFF. CDR3 nucleotide sequence: TGTGCCAGCCTGGGACAGGGAGGTGAAAAACTGTTTTTT.

The chain has TRBV7-6 and TRBJ2-7; 7 bases agree with TRBD1. CDR1 and CDR2 (germline): SGHVS, FNYEAQ. With V trimmed by 4 bases and J by 2 bases, 5 bases remained unmatched. CDR3 size: 14 residues. CDR3 in amino acids: CASSSYRGPYEQYF. The CDR3 region has the DNA TGTGCCAGCAGCTCTTACAGGGGTCCCTACGAGCAGTACTTC.

The gene calls are TRBV2 and TRBJ2-5; D is unresolved. CDR1 and CDR2 from the germline V gene are SNHLY and FYNNEI. The ends were cut back, 0 bases at V and 2 bases at J, with 1 base in the middle. CDR3 size: 12 residues. The CDR3 DNA reads TGTGCCAGCAGTGAAGCGCAAGAGACCCAGTACTTC. Protein product: CASSEAQETQYF.

The gene calls are TRBV9 and TRBJ2-5; D may be TRBD2 (6 bases). V was clipped by 0 bases and J by 2 bases, with 14 bases between them. The CDR3 is 16 residues long. CDR1 and CDR2 from the germline V gene are SGDLS and YYNGEE. CDR3 region: CASSVGASGEQETQYF. CDR3 bases: TGTGCCAGCAGCGTAGGTGCATCGGGGGAGCAAGAGACCCAGTACTTC.

V and J are TRBV5-1 and TRBJ1-2; maybe TRBD1 (5 bases). V dropped 4 bases and J dropped 5 bases, with 12 bases sitting between them. CDR1 SGHRS and CDR2 YFSETQ come from the germline V gene. The CDR3 is 13 amino acids. Here the CDR3 reads CASSGAGQYGYTF. CDR3 nucleotide sequence: TGCGCCAGCAGCGGGGCAGGCCAATATGGCTACACCTTC.

The rearrangement joins TRBV9 to TRBJ2-1, with D perhaps TRBD1 (6 bases). V lost 4 bases, J lost 0 bases, and 14 bases lay in between. The germline gives CDR1 SGDLS, CDR2 YYNGEE. This CDR3 is built from 16 residues. The CDR3 DNA is TGTGCCAGCAGCCCAAAGGTAGGGGGCTCCTACAATGAGCAGTTCTTC. It translates to CASSPKVGGSYNEQFF.

V gene TRBV5-4 combines with J gene TRBJ1-2, with a weak D call TRBD1 (6 bases). There are 15 residues in the CDR3. With 6 bases removed from V and 0 bases from J, the gap between germline ends came to 15 bases. Germline V CDR1 and CDR2: SGHNT, YYREEE (reference sequence). The CDR3 DNA is TGTGCCAGCACCTACCAGACAGGCACTAACTATGGCTACACCTTC. As protein: CASTYQTGTNYGYTF.

The chain recombines TRBV5-6 with TRBJ2-5, with 7 positions matching TRBD2. The J call may be incorrect, as the DNA end agrees better with TRBJ2-7. The germline V gene has CDR1 SGHDT and CDR2 YYEEEE. The CDR3 consists of 14 residues. The CDR3 DNA follows: TGTGCCAGCAGCCTAACGGGAGGTGATTACGAGCAGTACTTC. Its protein is CASSLTGGDYEQYF.

CDR3: CASSEAVIHLGQYTF. CDR3 bases: TGTGCCAGCAGTGAAGCGGTAATCCATCTGGGTCAGTACACCTTC. This chain joins TRBV2 and TRBJ1-2, with unresolved D. Germline V gives CDR1 SNHLY, CDR2 FYNNEI. V was pared by 0 bases and J by 11 bases, with 19 bases between. CDR3 length: 15 residues.